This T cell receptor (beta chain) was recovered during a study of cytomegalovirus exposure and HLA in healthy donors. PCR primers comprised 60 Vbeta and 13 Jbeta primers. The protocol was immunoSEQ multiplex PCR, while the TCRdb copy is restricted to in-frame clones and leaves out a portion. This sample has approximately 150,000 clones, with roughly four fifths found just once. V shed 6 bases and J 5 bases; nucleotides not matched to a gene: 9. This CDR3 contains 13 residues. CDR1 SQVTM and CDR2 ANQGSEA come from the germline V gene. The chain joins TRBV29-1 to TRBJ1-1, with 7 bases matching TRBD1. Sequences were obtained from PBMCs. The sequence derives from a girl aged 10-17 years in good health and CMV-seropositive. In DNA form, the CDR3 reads TGCAGCGTCTTCCGACAGGGTAAAACTGAAGCTTTCTTT. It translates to CSVFRQGKTEAFF.